The 2 T cell receptor beta chains reported below all come from one sample, sequenced in a study of PD-1 blockade in classical Hodgkin lymphoma. Data came from immunoSEQ multiplex PCR; TCRdb stores just in-frame clones and leaves some out. The sample shows around 29,000 clones, roughly 80% of them seen only once. Described time point: cycle 4 day 1 (C4D1), after 6 weeks of nivolumab. With no exception, relapse followed autologous stem cell transplantation in all patients, and brentuximab vedotin exposure varied. Thawed PBMCs yielded CD4+ T cells through magnetic negative selection. Specimen: CD4+ T cells from blood, collected before the fourth cycle of nivolumab. The receptors were sampled from a human donor with classical Hodgkin lymphoma.

V is TRBV28 and J is TRBJ2-5; D is unclear. The CDR3 consists of 12 residues. The V gene's germline CDR1 is MDHEN and CDR2 SYDVKM. The V end lost 6 bases, the J end lost 1 base, and 6 bases lay between the germline ends. The CDR3 DNA reads TGTGCCAGCAGGCGGTCCCAAGAGACCCAGTACTTC. It is translated as CASRRSQETQYF.

The chain links TRBV15 to TRBJ1-1; 8 bases align to TRBD1. CDR1 is LNHNV and CDR2 is YYDKDF in the germline V gene (reference sequence). The CDR3 is 17 amino acids. The V segment lost 3 bases and the J segment 2 bases; nucleotides outside the gene matches: 11. The CDR3 DNA sequence: TGTGCCACCAGCAGCGTACAGGGGGTCGCCTCCAACACTGAAGCTTTCTTT. This codes for CATSSVQGVASNTEAFF. Full variable domain (outside the CDR3, taken from reference TRBV15 and TRBJ1-1): DAMVIQNPRYQVTQFGKPVTLSCSQTLNHNVMYWYQQKSSQAPKLLFHYYDKDFNNEADTPDNFQSRRPNTSFCFLDIRSPGLGDTAMYLCATSSVQGVASNTEAFFGQGTRLTVV.